Following are 20 T cell receptor beta chains from one sample sequenced in a study of shared clonotypes between healthy human individuals. Profiled with immunoSEQ multiplex PCR; TCRdb holds only in-frame clones, not every one. The sample includes fewer than 850,000 clones, less than 80% seen only once; the top ten take 1.8%. The sequencing input was memory CD4+ T cells sorted from blood. Regarding subset: CD45RA-negative fraction. These receptors originate from a woman in her 30s in good health.

The chain has TRBV30 and TRBJ2-5; no reliable D call. The CDR3 extends over 14 amino acids. CDR1 GTSNPN and CDR2 SVGIG come from the germline V gene (reference sequence). The V end lost 1 base, the J end lost 1 base, and 10 bases lay between the germline ends. CDR3 region: CAWSGQDSQETQYF. DNA of the CDR3: TGTGCCTGGAGTGGGCAGGATAGCCAAGAGACCCAGTACTTC.

The chain recombines TRBV15 with TRBJ2-2; the D gene is possibly TRBD2 (6 bases). From germline, CDR1 is LNHNV and CDR2 YYDKDF (reference sequence). V was clipped by 0 bases and J by 7 bases, with 12 bases between them. The CDR3 runs 15 residues. The CDR3 sequence: CATSRDLGSGGELFF. CDR3 sequence (DNA): TGTGCCACCAGCAGAGATCTCGGGAGTGGCGGGGAGCTGTTTTTT.

The gene calls are TRBV10-2 and TRBJ1-4; TRBD1 matches at 8 bases. V trimming: 8 bases; J trimming: 9 bases; junction bases outside the gene matches: 11. The CDR3 length is 14 residues. Germline V lookup: CDR1 WSHSY, CDR2 SAAADI. The CDR3 reads CASGYNRGRKKLFF. The CDR3 region has the DNA TGCGCCAGCGGATATAACAGGGGGAGGAAAAAACTGTTTTTT.

This clone was detected once. The rearrangement joins TRBV19 to TRBJ2-2; TRBD2 might be the D (6 bases). Germline assignment: CDR1 LNHDA and CDR2 SQIVND (reference sequence). Trimming removed 6 bases at V and 0 bases at J, with 14 bases between. The CDR3 runs to 16 residues. The CDR3 DNA reads as TGTGCCAGTAGCTGGGACGCGGGAACGAACACCGGGGAGCTGTTTTTT. Its translation: CASSWDAGTNTGELFF.

The rearrangement links TRBV15 to TRBJ1-3; no clear D. Trimming removed 3 bases from V and 0 bases from J, with 3 bases in between. Per germline, CDR1 LNHNV and CDR2 YYDKDF (reference sequence). The CDR3 covers 13 residues. This CDR3 is CATSSSSGNTIYF. The CDR3 bases are TGTGCCACCAGCAGTTCCTCTGGAAACACCATATATTTT.

This clone was picked up a small number of times. The chain is built from TRBV5-4 and TRBJ2-1; TRBD2 agrees at 13 bases. Germline loops: CDR1 SGHNT, CDR2 YYREEE (reference sequence). V was pared by 3 bases and J by 7 bases, with 4 bases of the junction left unmatched. The CDR3 runs 15 residues. The CDR3: CASSSWTSGSNEQFF. The CDR3 DNA is TGTGCCAGCAGCTCATGGACTAGCGGGAGTAATGAGCAGTTCTTC.

This clone was detected once. The chain links TRBV19 to TRBJ2-3; D is unresolved. The germline V and J ends were trimmed by 3 bases and 2 bases, with 12 bases remaining between them. Looked up from germline, CDR1 is LNHDA and CDR2 is SQIVND (reference sequence). The CDR3 totals 15 residues. The CDR3, as DNA: TGTGCCAGTAGTATGCTTACCGGATCCACAGATACGCAGTATTTT. Its protein is CASSMLTGSTDTQYF.

V is TRBV25-1 and J is TRBJ2-1, with D possibly being TRBD2 (6 bases). The CDR3 length is 14 residues. CDR1 MGHDK and CDR2 SYGVNS come from the germline V gene. Trimming shortened V by 4 bases and J by 10 bases, and 17 bases separated the two germline ends. In DNA form, the CDR3 reads TGTGCCAGCAGTGTGGATGGGGGGAGCGGGGAGCAGTTCTTC. It codes for CASSVDGGSGEQFF.

This chain uses TRBV7-9 with TRBJ2-7, with no clear D. Per the germline V gene, CDR1 is SEHNR and CDR2 is FQNEAQ (reference sequence). This CDR3 spans 13 amino acids. The ends were cut back, 5 bases at V and 3 bases at J, with 11 bases in the middle. CDR3: CASSRGGDYEQYF. The CDR3 coding sequence is TGTGCCAGCAGCCGCGGTGGGGACTACGAGCAGTACTTC.

This clone has just one count. The rearrangement links TRBV2 to TRBJ1-5; TRBD1 is a possible D gene (5 bases). The CDR3 contains 16 residues. Per the germline V gene, CDR1 is SNHLY and CDR2 is FYNNEI. Trimming shortened V by 6 bases and J by 3 bases, and 18 bases separated the two germline ends. CDR3 nucleotides: TGTGCCAGCAGAAGAAATCTGGCACAGGCCAATCAGCCCCAGCATTTT. Its translation: CASRRNLAQANQPQHF.

The chain employs TRBV30 and TRBJ2-1; 11 bases line up with TRBD2. The V segment lost 7 bases and the J segment 8 bases; nucleotides outside the gene matches: 7. CDR3 length: 13 amino acids. The germline gives CDR1 GTSNPN, CDR2 SVGIG (reference sequence). The CDR3 spells CASRLAGRHEQFF. CDR3 nucleotides: TGTGCCTCCCGACTAGCGGGGCGACATGAGCAGTTCTTC.

The chain carries TRBV10-1 and TRBJ2-7; unclear D gene. V lost 9 bases to trimming and J lost 2 bases, with 14 bases between them. The germline V gene encodes CDR1 WNHNN and CDR2 SYGVQD (reference sequence). The CDR3 has 13 residues. For the CDR3, the DNA is TGCGCCAGTACGGGCAAGAGGACCTACGAGCAGTACTTC. Residues: CASTGKRTYEQYF.

V gene TRBV11-2 combines with J gene TRBJ2-5; D is uncertain. The germline gives CDR1 SGHAT, CDR2 FQNNGV. The length of the CDR3 is 11 residues. Trimming took 7 bases from V and 6 from J, leaving 9 bases between them. The CDR3 nucleotides read TGTGCCAGCACTCTCCACAAGACCCAGTACTTC. Translating gives CASTLHKTQYF.

This sequence joins TRBV14 and TRBJ2-7, with 7 bases fitting TRBD1. This CDR3 is 14 amino acids long. Germline trimming cut 4 bases from V and 8 bases from J; bases unmatched to any gene: 11. CDR1 and CDR2 from the germline V gene are SGHDN and FVKESK. The CDR3 loop reads CASSRGTGAGKQYF. CDR3 DNA sequence: TGTGCCAGCAGCCGAGGTACAGGGGCTGGGAAGCAGTACTTC. The complete variable domain, with remaining parts taken from reference TRBV14 and TRBJ2-7, reads EAGVTQFPSHSVIEKGQTVTLRCDPISGHDNLYWYRRVMGKEIKFLLHFVKESKQDESGMPNNRFLAERTGGTYSTLKVQPAELEDSGVYFCASSRGTGAGKQYFGPGTRLTVT.

The rearrangement uses TRBV2 and TRBJ2-5; D remains unclear. Per germline, CDR1 SNHLY and CDR2 FYNNEI. The germline V and J ends were trimmed by 4 bases and 2 bases, with 5 bases remaining between them. This CDR3 has 12 amino acids. CDR3 in DNA: TGTGCCAGCAGTGCCAAGCAAGAGACCCAGTACTTC. Translation gives CASSAKQETQYF.

The gene calls are TRBV27 and TRBJ2-2; 9 bases agree with TRBD2. Trimming cost V 3 bases and J 0 bases; bases outside gene matches: 5. This CDR3 spans 17 amino acids. The germline V gene has CDR1 MNHEY and CDR2 SMNVEV (reference sequence). The CDR3 coding sequence is TGTGCCAGCAGTTTTCGGCTAGCGGGGACGAACACCGGGGAGCTGTTTTTT. This gives the protein CASSFRLAGTNTGELFF.

The chain employs TRBV28 and TRBJ1-4; the match to TRBD1 covers 8 bases. Germline V gives CDR1 MDHEN, CDR2 SYDVKM. CDR3 length: 16 amino acids. The V and J ends lost 6 bases and 4 bases, in that order; junction bases with no gene match: 10. The CDR3 DNA follows: TGTGCCAGCAGCCTACGACAGGGGTCGTATAATGAAAAACTGTTTTTT. Protein sequence: CASSLRQGSYNEKLFF.

This clone was counted between two and nine times. This chain joins TRBV7-9 and TRBJ2-2; TRBD1 matches 11 bases. This CDR3 has 15 residues. With V trimmed by 7 bases and J by 6 bases, 7 bases remained unmatched. CDR1 SEHNR and CDR2 FQNEAQ come from the germline V gene (reference sequence). The CDR3 DNA is TGTGCCAGCAACACAGGGACAGGGGGTTCCGGGGAGCTGTTTTTT. Its protein is CASNTGTGGSGELFF.

In this sample, this clone turned up a few times. A read error is possible here, since a much larger clone lies one base away. The identical CDR3 is also encoded by other nucleotide sequences in the sample. The chain combines TRBV4-1 with TRBJ1-5, with a weak D call TRBD1 (6 bases). Trimming removed 3 bases from V and 4 bases from J, with 10 bases in between. CDR3 length: 14 amino acids. Germline CDR1 MGHRA, CDR2 YSYEKL. DNA for the CDR3: TGCGCCAGCAGCCAGGATCAGGGGAATCAGCCCCAGCATTTT. Its translation: CASSQDQGNQPQHF.

In its sample, this clone was seen once. The chain has TRBV5-3 and TRBJ1-5; D uncertain. TRBV5-3 is an ORF; its function is uncertain. The V and J ends lost 0 bases and 4 bases respectively, with 14 bases between them. This CDR3 has 16 amino acids. The CDR3 protein is CARSLGEGSKNQPQHF. CDR3 coding DNA: TGTGCCAGAAGCTTGGGGGAGGGCTCTAAAAATCAGCCCCAGCATTTT.